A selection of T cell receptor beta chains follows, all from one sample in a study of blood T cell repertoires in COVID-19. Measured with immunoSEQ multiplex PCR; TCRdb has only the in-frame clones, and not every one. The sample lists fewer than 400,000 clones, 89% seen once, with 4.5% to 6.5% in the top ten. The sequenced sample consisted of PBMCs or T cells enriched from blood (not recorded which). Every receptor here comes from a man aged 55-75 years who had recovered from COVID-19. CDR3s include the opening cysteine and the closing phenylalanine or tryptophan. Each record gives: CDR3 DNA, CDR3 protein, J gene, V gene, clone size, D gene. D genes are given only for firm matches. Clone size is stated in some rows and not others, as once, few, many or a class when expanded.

cdr3_nt: TGTGCCAGCAGCTTAAGGACCGGGGGTGAGCAGTTCTTC; cdr3_aa: CASSLRTGGEQFF; j_call: TRBJ2-1; v_call: TRBV7-3; clone_size: -; d_call: -
cdr3_nt: TGTGCCAGCGGATTCCCCGGACAGGGGGCGTTTGGCTACACCTTC; cdr3_aa: CASGFPGQGAFGYTF; j_call: TRBJ1-2; v_call: TRBV11-2; clone_size: once; d_call: TRBD1
cdr3_nt: TGTGCCAGCAGTCAGACTAGCGGGAGTTGGAATGAGCAGTTCTTC; cdr3_aa: CASSQTSGSWNEQFF; j_call: TRBJ2-1; v_call: TRBV27; clone_size: -; d_call: TRBD2
cdr3_nt: TGCGCCAGCAGCTTGGCGGGAGGGTTCACCGGGGAGCTGTTTTTT; cdr3_aa: CASSLAGGFTGELFF; j_call: TRBJ2-2; v_call: TRBV5-1; clone_size: -; d_call: TRBD2
cdr3_nt: TGTGCCAGCCGGGACAGGGAAATAGATACGCAGTATTTT; cdr3_aa: CASRDREIDTQYF; j_call: TRBJ2-3; v_call: TRBV7-3; clone_size: -; d_call: TRBD1
cdr3_nt: TGTGCCAGCAGTTACTCGCACAGGGGCCGACAGCCCCAGCATTTT; cdr3_aa: CASSYSHRGRQPQHF; j_call: TRBJ1-5; v_call: TRBV6-5; clone_size: -; d_call: TRBD1
cdr3_nt: TGTGCCAGCACCCCGAGACCGCGGCAGTACGAGCAGTACTTC; cdr3_aa: CASTPRPRQYEQYF; j_call: TRBJ2-7; v_call: TRBV28; clone_size: few; d_call: -
cdr3_nt: TGTGCCATCAGTGAGTCGAAGAGAGGGCAGGGGAGCTTTGGCTACACCTTC; cdr3_aa: CAISESKRGQGSFGYTF; j_call: TRBJ1-2; v_call: TRBV10-3; clone_size: -; d_call: -
cdr3_nt: TGTGCTAGTGCCGCGGGGGACGGCCGTCAGCCCCAGCATTTT; cdr3_aa: CASAAGDGRQPQHF; j_call: TRBJ1-5; v_call: TRBV12-5; clone_size: once; d_call: -
cdr3_nt: TGTGCCAGCACCCGGGGGGGTAACCATGAAAAACTGTTTTTT; cdr3_aa: CASTRGGNHEKLFF; j_call: TRBJ1-4; v_call: TRBV28; clone_size: -; d_call: -
cdr3_nt: TGTGCCAGTAGTCCACCGGGACAGGGGGCGAGAGCTTTCTTT; cdr3_aa: CASSPPGQGARAFF; j_call: TRBJ1-1; v_call: TRBV19; clone_size: -; d_call: TRBD1
cdr3_nt: TGTGCCAGCAGCCAAGCTAACAGGGGTGGGCAGCCCCAGCATTTT; cdr3_aa: CASSQANRGGQPQHF; j_call: TRBJ1-5; v_call: TRBV4-2; clone_size: -; d_call: TRBD1
cdr3_nt: TGTGCCAGCAGCGTAGTGGTGAGCTCCTACAATGAGCAGTTCTTC; cdr3_aa: CASSVVVSSYNEQFF; j_call: TRBJ2-1; v_call: TRBV9; clone_size: -; d_call: -
cdr3_nt: TGTGCCAGCAGCTTAAAGGTTGCTAGCGGGAGCCCAGATACGCAGTATTTT; cdr3_aa: CASSLKVASGSPDTQYF; j_call: TRBJ2-3; v_call: TRBV7-3; clone_size: -; d_call: TRBD2
cdr3_nt: TGCGCCAGCAGCTTGGTAGACAGCTCCTACGAGCAGTACTTC; cdr3_aa: CASSLVDSSYEQYF; j_call: TRBJ2-7; v_call: TRBV5-1; clone_size: once; d_call: -
cdr3_nt: TGTGCCAGCTCACCAGTCCAGGACAGGGACTCTGGAAACACCATATATTTT; cdr3_aa: CASSPVQDRDSGNTIYF; j_call: TRBJ1-3; v_call: TRBV18; clone_size: -; d_call: TRBD1
cdr3_nt: TGTGCCAGTAGTAATAGACGGGGGAAGGGGGCCAACGTCCTGACTTTC; cdr3_aa: CASSNRRGKGANVLTF; j_call: TRBJ2-6; v_call: TRBV19; clone_size: -; d_call: -
cdr3_nt: TGTGCCAGCAGGAGACTTCCAAATGAGCAGTTCTTC; cdr3_aa: CASRRLPNEQFF; j_call: TRBJ2-1; v_call: TRBV12-3/TRBV12-4; clone_size: -; d_call: -
cdr3_nt: TGTGCCAGCAGCTTAGTGGCGGGAGGCTACGAGCAGTACTTC; cdr3_aa: CASSLVAGGYEQYF; j_call: TRBJ2-7; v_call: TRBV11-2; clone_size: -; d_call: TRBD2
cdr3_nt: TGTGCCAGCAGCTCCATTTCTAGCGGGAGTTGGGATGAGCAGTTCTTC; cdr3_aa: CASSSISSGSWDEQFF; j_call: TRBJ2-1; v_call: TRBV5-8; clone_size: few; d_call: TRBD2
cdr3_nt: TGCGCCAGCAGCTTTAGCGGGAGTAACAATGAGCAGTTCTTC; cdr3_aa: CASSFSGSNNEQFF; j_call: TRBJ2-1; v_call: TRBV5-1; clone_size: -; d_call: TRBD2
cdr3_nt: TGTGCCAGCAGTCAAAAAAATGGGGGGAAACTGTTTTTT; cdr3_aa: CASSQKNGGKLFF; j_call: TRBJ1-4; v_call: TRBV6-5; clone_size: -; d_call: -
cdr3_nt: TGTGCCAGCAGCGTGACAGGTATTAACTATGGCTACACCTTC; cdr3_aa: CASSVTGINYGYTF; j_call: TRBJ1-2; v_call: TRBV28; clone_size: -; d_call: -
cdr3_nt: TGTGCCAGCAGCTTTTTGGGGGCGAATCAGCCCCAGCATTTT; cdr3_aa: CASSFLGANQPQHF; j_call: TRBJ1-5; v_call: TRBV5-8; clone_size: -; d_call: -
cdr3_nt: TGTGCCAGCAGGCAACAGGGGAGCACTGAAGCTTTCTTT; cdr3_aa: CASRQQGSTEAFF; j_call: TRBJ1-1; v_call: TRBV27; clone_size: -; d_call: TRBD1
cdr3_nt: TGTGCCAGCAGTTGGCAGGGCAGGCAAGAGACCCAGTACTTC; cdr3_aa: CASSWQGRQETQYF; j_call: TRBJ2-5; v_call: TRBV28; clone_size: once; d_call: -
cdr3_nt: TGCAGCGTTGAAGTCCCACAGGGAACAGATACGCAGTATTTT; cdr3_aa: CSVEVPQGTDTQYF; j_call: TRBJ2-3; v_call: TRBV29-1; clone_size: once; d_call: -
cdr3_nt: TGTGCCACCAGCAGAGGGACAGGGCATAGCAATCAGCCCCAGCATTTT; cdr3_aa: CATSRGTGHSNQPQHF; j_call: TRBJ1-5; v_call: TRBV15; clone_size: -; d_call: TRBD1
cdr3_nt: TGTGCCACCAGCGTTGGGAGGGGTTGGGATGAGCAGTTCTTC; cdr3_aa: CATSVGRGWDEQFF; j_call: TRBJ2-1; v_call: TRBV15; clone_size: -; d_call: TRBD2
cdr3_nt: TGTGCCAGCAGTTACTCCCTACAGGGAGCCCAAGAGACCCAGTACTTC; cdr3_aa: CASSYSLQGAQETQYF; j_call: TRBJ2-5; v_call: TRBV6-5; clone_size: -; d_call: -
cdr3_nt: TGTGCCAGCAGTTACGAACAGGGGGCTTTCTATGGCTACACCTTC; cdr3_aa: CASSYEQGAFYGYTF; j_call: TRBJ1-2; v_call: TRBV6-5; clone_size: -; d_call: TRBD1
cdr3_nt: TGTGCCAGCAGCTTGGACAGGGGATTGACTGAAGCTTTCTTT; cdr3_aa: CASSLDRGLTEAFF; j_call: TRBJ1-1; v_call: TRBV7-2; clone_size: -; d_call: TRBD1
cdr3_nt: TGTGCCAGCAGTGACACTAGCACAGATACGCAGTATTTT; cdr3_aa: CASSDTSTDTQYF; j_call: TRBJ2-3; v_call: TRBV6-4; clone_size: -; d_call: -
cdr3_nt: TGTGCCAGCAGCTTGTCTACGTTCCCTGAAAACACCATATATTTT; cdr3_aa: CASSLSTFPENTIYF; j_call: TRBJ1-3; v_call: TRBV5-5; clone_size: -; d_call: -
cdr3_nt: TGTGCCAGCAGCCCACGCGCCGGGGAGCTGTTTTTT; cdr3_aa: CASSPRAGELFF; j_call: TRBJ2-2; v_call: TRBV16; clone_size: few; d_call: -
cdr3_nt: TGTGCAAGTCGCGCCCCTTTGGGGGGCTATAATTCACCCCTCCACTTT; cdr3_aa: CASRAPLGGYNSPLHF; j_call: TRBJ1-6; v_call: TRBV12-2; clone_size: -; d_call: -
cdr3_nt: TGTGCCAGCAGTATCGGGAGATACGGTGAGCAGTTCTTC; cdr3_aa: CASSIGRYGEQFF; j_call: TRBJ2-1; v_call: TRBV19; clone_size: once; d_call: -
cdr3_nt: TGCGCCAGCAGCTTAAACAGGGACGATGAGCAGTTCTTC; cdr3_aa: CASSLNRDDEQFF; j_call: TRBJ2-1; v_call: TRBV5-1; clone_size: -; d_call: -
cdr3_nt: TGTGCCAGCAGTTGGACAGCCGCTGAGCCCCAGCATTTT; cdr3_aa: CASSWTAAEPQHF; j_call: TRBJ1-5; v_call: TRBV2; clone_size: -; d_call: -
cdr3_nt: TGTGCCAGCAGTAATGTAGCGGGAAGGTATGATGTTGAGCAGTTCTTC; cdr3_aa: CASSNVAGRYDVEQFF; j_call: TRBJ2-1; v_call: TRBV3-1/TRBV3-2; clone_size: -; d_call: TRBD2
cdr3_nt: TGTGCCAGCAGCTTAGGACTAGCGGGTGGGGTTGAGACCCAGTACTTC; cdr3_aa: CASSLGLAGGVETQYF; j_call: TRBJ2-5; v_call: TRBV7-6; clone_size: -; d_call: TRBD2
cdr3_nt: TGTGCCAGCACAAGACAGGGGTCAACTAATGAAAAACTGTTTTTT; cdr3_aa: CASTRQGSTNEKLFF; j_call: TRBJ1-4; v_call: TRBV6-5; clone_size: -; d_call: TRBD1
cdr3_nt: TGTGCCAGCAGATCCAGACTAGGCGAGCAGTTCTTC; cdr3_aa: CASRSRLGEQFF; j_call: TRBJ2-1; v_call: TRBV28; clone_size: -; d_call: -
cdr3_nt: TGTGCCAGCAGTTACGGGCTACAGGGAAACACCATATATTTT; cdr3_aa: CASSYGLQGNTIYF; j_call: TRBJ1-3; v_call: TRBV6-5; clone_size: -; d_call: -
cdr3_nt: TGTGCCAGTAGTATAGGTTATGACACTGAAGCTTTCTTT; cdr3_aa: CASSIGYDTEAFF; j_call: TRBJ1-1; v_call: TRBV19; clone_size: once; d_call: -
cdr3_nt: TGCAGCGTTGCCCCGGGGGGGAACACCGGGGAGCTGTTTTTT; cdr3_aa: CSVAPGGNTGELFF; j_call: TRBJ2-2; v_call: TRBV29-1; clone_size: few; d_call: TRBD2
cdr3_nt: TGTGCCAGTAGCCTTAGCGGGAGTCGGACCGGGGAGCTGTTTTTT; cdr3_aa: CASSLSGSRTGELFF; j_call: TRBJ2-2; v_call: TRBV19; clone_size: -; d_call: TRBD2
cdr3_nt: TGCAGCGTTGTCGACAACGTCAATCAGCCCCAGCATTTT; cdr3_aa: CSVVDNVNQPQHF; j_call: TRBJ1-5; v_call: TRBV29-1; clone_size: once; d_call: -
cdr3_nt: TGCGCCAGCAGCCCCCAGTGGGGCGTCCGGAGTCAGCCCCAGCATTTT; cdr3_aa: CASSPQWGVRSQPQHF; j_call: TRBJ1-5; v_call: TRBV4-1; clone_size: -; d_call: -
cdr3_nt: TGTGCCAGCAGCCAATTAACCCCGGCATCCGGGACAGGCACAGATACGCAGTATTTT; cdr3_aa: CASSQLTPASGTGTDTQYF; j_call: TRBJ2-3; v_call: TRBV4-2; clone_size: -; d_call: TRBD1